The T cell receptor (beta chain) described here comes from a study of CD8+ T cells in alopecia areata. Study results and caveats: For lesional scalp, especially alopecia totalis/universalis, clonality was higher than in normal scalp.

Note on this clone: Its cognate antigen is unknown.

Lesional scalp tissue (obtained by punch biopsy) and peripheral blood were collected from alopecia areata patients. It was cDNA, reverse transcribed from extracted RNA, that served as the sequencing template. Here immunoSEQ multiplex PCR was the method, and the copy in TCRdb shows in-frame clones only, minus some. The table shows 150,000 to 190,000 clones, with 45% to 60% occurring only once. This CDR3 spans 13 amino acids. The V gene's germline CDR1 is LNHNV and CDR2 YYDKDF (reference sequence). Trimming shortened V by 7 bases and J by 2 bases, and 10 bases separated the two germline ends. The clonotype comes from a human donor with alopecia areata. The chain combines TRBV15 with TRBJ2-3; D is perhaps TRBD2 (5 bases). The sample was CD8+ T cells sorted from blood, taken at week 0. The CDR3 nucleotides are TGTGCCACCAAGGCCGGGATCACAGATACGCAGTATTTT. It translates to CATKAGITDTQYF.